This note documents a single TCR beta chain sequence. Its antigen is undetermined. Germline is not matched at one junction end, which may reflect a read error. The entry originates in a study of shared clonotypes between healthy human individuals. About the study: Per donor, CD8 memory used one plate, CD8 naive used two, CD4 memory used three and CD4 naive used three. Points from the study as a whole: How much donors shared clonotypes was expected to be affected by sequencing depth. Generally, naive subsets (rather than memory subsets) showed larger estimated richness.

Germline V gives CDR1 SGHTA, CDR2 FQGNSA. There are 13 residues in the CDR3. The input for sorted-subset replicate PCRs was 150 to 200 ng DNA, 25,000 to 35,000 T cell genomes. Produced via immunoSEQ multiplex PCR; TCRdb's table is partial and in-frame only. The data hold around 2.3 million clones, with around 95% observed a single time. The clonotype originates from a man between 18 and 29 years old in good health. The gene calls are TRBV7-2 and TRBJ2-5, with TRBD1 as a possible D gene (5 bases). Material for sequencing was naive CD4+ T cells sorted from blood. Subset meaning: CD45RA+ positively selected. CDR3 protein: CASSGATQATQYF. CDR3 in DNA: TGTGCCAGCAGCGGGGCTACTCAAGCGACCCAGTACTTC.